The sequence of this T cell receptor beta chain was determined in a study of CD8 T cells in Susac syndrome. Whole-study results and caveats: Individuals included in the TCR sequencing and HLA analysis were acknowledged by the study to be relatively few in number.

TEMRA cells were FACS-enriched, unlike CD8+ and CD4+ T cells, which were negatively isolated. cDNA came from roughly 0.47 to 1 ug RNA primed by random hexamers. TCR beta CDR3 was amplified by immunoSEQ multiplex PCR. This amplification extended across 54 Vbeta and 13 Jbeta segments. TCRdb re-analysed the immunoSEQ multiplex PCR reads in MiXCR, keeping a single row per CDR3 protein. The sample gives 130,000 to 150,000 distinct CDR3 sequences, roughly 94% of which show up once; around 0.08% is in the top ten. Trimming removed 6 bases at V and 5 bases at J, with 7 bases between. Germline CDR1 MNHNY, CDR2 SVGAGI (reference sequence). The CDR3 sequence is 11 residues long. Worth noting for this clonotype: What it recognizes is unknown.

Sequenced sample: CD4+ T cells from PBMCs. V usage is TRBV6-6 and J usage is TRBJ1-2; D gene ambiguous. The receptor was isolated from a human donor in good health. Written as DNA, the CDR3 is TGTGCCAGCAGGGCGGATTATGGCTACACCTTC. Protein: CASRADYGYTF.